This TCR beta chain comes out of a study of T cells in Graves' hyperthyroidism and ophthalmopathy (dated by TCRdb to about 2019). Study-wide context: Peripheral blood samples were taken at initial diagnosis, before any treatment was given. To identify TCR V-J signatures that set the groups apart, the researchers used a discovery cohort of more than 95 patients, made up of fewer than 50 with Graves' ophthalmopathy and around 58 with stable Graves' hyperthyroidism. Whether ophthalmopathy could be predicted prospectively was tested in an independent validation cohort made up of approximately 19 hyperthyroidism patients plus 17 patients who later progressed to ophthalmopathy. The 100 or so discovery patients were randomly divided into training and test sets at a 7:3 ratio. The study also compared thyroid tissue and blood T-cell repertoires from over 5 Graves' hyperthyroidism patients. Once sampling was done, hyperthyroidism patients were given methimazole at a starting dose of 30 mg daily, whereas ophthalmopathy patients were given high-dose intravenous methylprednisolone. The paper describes TCR Vbeta CDR3 sequencing of around 130 peripheral blood samples, made up of about 40 ophthalmopathy patients, some 80 hyperthyroidism patients and some 17 progressor patients.

Stable Graves' hyperthyroidism was defined as no progression to ophthalmopathy during 18 months of follow-up. Hyperthyroidism patients were aged 18 to 65 years and newly diagnosed, with disease duration of less than 2 months. Patients with uncontrolled infections, other autoimmune diseases, pregnancy or lactation were excluded. Diagnoses were based on clinical symptoms, serum thyroxine and TRAb, thyroid ultrasound and orbital computed tomography. Ficoll-Paque density gradient centrifugation was used to isolate PBMCs from approximately 11 ml of fresh peripheral blood. Total RNA was extracted using Trizol reagent, and RNA quality was assessed on an Agilent 2100 Bioanalyzer. From cysteine to phenylalanine, the CDR3 is 15 amino acids long. Solely the CDR3 DNA is kept, with 45 bases framed from the first base. The V end gives up 5 bases and the J end 8 bases, leaving 8 bases in the junction not matched to a gene. Per the germline V gene (reference sequence), DFQATT is the CDR1 and SNEGSKA is the CDR2.

General findings and caveats noted by the study authors: Sample size was not statistically predetermined, and investigators were not blinded to group allocation. During validation, the model predicted progression to ophthalmopathy a median of about 6.5 months ahead of onset, with almost 71% sensitivity and less than 85% specificity. Most expanded thyroid clonotypes (frequency above 0.001) were also detected in blood, a finding suggesting that blood repertoires may reflect thyroid immune responses. A model built on a 13 V-J signature distinguished ophthalmopathy from stable hyperthyroidism, reaching around 87% sensitivity and about 81% specificity in cross-validation and 80%/75% in testing.

The TCR beta CDR3 regions were amplified from RNA transcripts. The first round of RT-PCR for the TCR CDR3 was performed with the HTBI primer set and the Qiagen OneStep RT-PCR kit. The libraries were constructed in a second round of multiplex PCR and then size-selected and purified. Libraries were sequenced paired-end with 100 bp reads on an Illumina HiSeq2000. In the paper's pipeline: SOAPnuke was used to process the raw data, with reads discarded if the reads contained adapters or uncalled bases, had a mean Phred below 15, or lacked an exact constant-primer or identifier match. COPE v1.2.5 was used to merge high-quality paired reads, and clonotypes were defined as unique nucleotide sequences. MiTCR v1.1 was used to align clonotypes to the IMGT TRBV, TRBD and TRBJ reference segments. The analysis included only V-J combinations with a frequency above 0.0001, which together covered more than 99% of the repertoires. A TCS score was defined as the ratio between F50 (clonal expansion) and ExV (chaos), using BLOSUM62-based TCRdist between CDR3 peptides within each V-J. Welch's t-statistics and random forest reduced fewer than 600 V-J features to roughly 13, which were used in a naive Bayes classifier (R e1071). TCRdb trimmed the raw reads at Q25, called clones with MiXCR and kept productive beta chains. CDR3 protein duplicates are merged, each entry listing the most common genes and DNA. TCRdb's processing, not the authors', yielded these V and J calls. The sample yields more than 600,000 distinct CDR3 sequences; around 17% were counted once. Approximately 8.4% of the sample comes from the top ten.

As regards this clonotype: Which antigen it targets is not known. The record has no base qualities; no much larger clone is one base away.

This clonotype was sampled from a man aged 18 to 30 with Graves' hyperthyroidism. Sequences were obtained from blood. The chain couples TRBV20-1 to TRBJ2-3; TRBD2 matches 15 bases in the middle. The CDR3 reads CSAEGLAGGGSTQYF. The sequenced DNA is TGCAGTGCTGAGGGACTAGCGGGAGGAGGGTCTACGCAGTATTTT.